The 32 T cell receptor beta chains listed next were all sequenced from one sample in a study of T-cell reconstitution after alpha-beta-depleted transplantation in children. Researchers prepared the TCRbeta library using unique molecular identifiers, the study reports. Via MiXCR, TCRdb re-called the PCR reads, giving one row per CDR3 protein. The sample lists 150,000 to 200,000 distinct CDR3 sequences; 6.3% were seen once. Sequencing used PBMCs, obtained before TCRalphabeta/CD19-depleted stem cell transplant. Receptor source: a girl younger than two with combined immunodeficiency, due to receive a stem cell transplant.

This clonotype was observed once. The chain recombines TRBV2 with TRBJ2-1, with a weak D call TRBD2 (5 bases). V was pared by 6 bases and J by 1 base, with 10 bases between. The CDR3 is made up of 14 amino acids. CDR1 is SNHLY and CDR2 is FYNNEI in the germline V gene. The CDR3 region has the DNA TGTGCCAGCAGGAGGGAACGGTCCTACAATGAGCAGTTCTTC. Amino acid sequence: CASRRERSYNEQFF.

The gene calls are TRBV10-3 and TRBJ1-2, with TRBD1 matching over 10 bases. Germline V CDR1 and CDR2: ENHRY, SYGVKD. The CDR3 has 14 residues. Trimming at V came to 11 bases and at J to 4 bases, leaving 10 bases not matched to a gene. The CDR3 nucleotides are TGTGCCTCGCGACAGGGGGCGGTCGGCTATGGCTACACCTTC. This encodes CASRQGAVGYGYTF.

This rearrangement joins TRBV4-1 to TRBJ2-6; the D is unclear. The ends were cut back, 1 base at V and 0 bases at J, with 7 bases in the middle. The CDR3 loop spans 16 amino acids. Germline CDR1 reads MGHRA; CDR2 reads YSYEKL. CDR3 sequence reads: CASSQVWISGANVLTF. The DNA for the CDR3 is TGCGCCAGCAGCCAAGTATGGATCTCTGGGGCCAACGTCCTGACTTTC.

This clonotype was counted many times. The V and J genes are TRBV12-3 or TRBV12-4 and TRBJ2-4; D might be TRBD2 (6 bases). This CDR3 comprises 18 residues. V dropped 2 bases and J dropped 6 bases, with 23 bases sitting between them. This CDR3 reads CASSLRGGGQGQGNIQYF. Written as DNA, the CDR3 is TGTGCCAGCAGTTTAAGAGGAGGAGGGCAAGGTCAAGGAAACATTCAGTACTTC.

This clonotype showed up many times. J is TRBJ2-1 and V is TRBV29-1; no definite D call. This CDR3 is built from 13 residues. The germline V and J ends were trimmed by 0 bases and 8 bases, with 11 bases remaining between them. Germline CDR1 is SQVTM and CDR2 is ANQGSEA. This CDR3 is CSVEDTTNYEQFF. The CDR3 bases are TGCAGCGTTGAAGATACTACAAACTATGAGCAGTTCTTC.

Ten or more counts support this clonotype. This chain joins TRBV20-1 and TRBJ1-4; D may be TRBD1 (5 bases). V shed 0 bases and J shed 4 bases, with 12 bases lying between them. The CDR3 is 15 amino acids. Looked up from germline, CDR1 is DFQATT and CDR2 is SNEGSKA (reference sequence). The CDR3 DNA reads TGCAGTGCTAGAGATGCAGAGGGGTATAATGAAAAACTGTTTTTT. Residues: CSARDAEGYNEKLFF.

This clonotype came up many times. The chain carries TRBV6-5 and TRBJ1-1; weak D call: TRBD1 (5 bases). Germline CDR1 and CDR2: MNHEY and SVGAGI. V was cut by 2 bases and J by 3 bases, with 13 bases left in between. This CDR3 has 15 amino acids. Here the CDR3 reads CASSYRARVDTEAFF. Written as DNA, the CDR3 is TGTGCCAGCAGTTACAGGGCCAGGGTCGACACTGAAGCTTTCTTT.

The gene calls are TRBV10-3 and TRBJ1-1; 7 nucleotides align to TRBD1. The CDR3 is 16 residues long. Per germline, CDR1 ENHRY and CDR2 SYGVKD. Trimming took 2 bases from V and 5 from J; bases not matched to a gene: 11. CDR3 sequence: CAISEPGQAKGTEAFF. The DNA for the CDR3 is TGTGCCATCAGTGAGCCTGGACAGGCCAAAGGAACTGAAGCTTTCTTT.

This clonotype was counted between two and nine times. The rearrangement joins TRBV7-6 to TRBJ2-7; TRBD1 agrees at 8 bases. V lost 1 base, J lost 4 bases, and 9 bases stayed unmatched. Per the germline V gene, CDR1 is SGHVS and CDR2 is FNYEAQ. CDR3 length equals 16 residues. CDR3 region: CASSLVIGTGDYEQYF. Here the CDR3 DNA reads TGTGCCAGCAGCTTAGTGATCGGGACAGGCGATTACGAGCAGTACTTC.

This clonotype has a handful of counts. The gene calls are TRBV20-1 and TRBJ1-1; D gene uncertain. The germline V and J ends were trimmed by 3 bases and 10 bases, with 18 bases remaining between them. The CDR3 length is 13 residues. Per germline, CDR1 DFQATT and CDR2 SNEGSKA (reference sequence). The CDR3 nucleotides read TGCAGTGCTAGTCTTGGGCCCTCACCCGGAGCTTTCTTT. Its protein product is CSASLGPSPGAFF.

This clonotype was seen repeatedly, ten times or more. The rearrangement uses TRBV2 and TRBJ2-1; no clear D gene. The V gene's germline CDR1 is SNHLY and CDR2 FYNNEI. Deletions cut 8 bases from V and 5 bases from J, with 10 bases between. The CDR3 has 12 residues. The CDR3 is CASELANNEQFF. The CDR3 nucleotides are TGTGCCAGCGAATTGGCGAACAATGAGCAGTTCTTC.

This clonotype was counted at least ten times. The J gene is TRBJ1-1, the V gene TRBV4-3, with D tentatively TRBD1 (5 bases). The CDR3 is made up of 15 amino acids. V lost 1 base to trimming and J lost 10 bases, with 19 bases between them. Germline V CDR1 and CDR2: LGHNA, YSLEER. CDR3 DNA sequence: TGCGCCAGCAGCCAAGTTGGCAGGGAGATCGTCGGAGCTTTCTTT. It codes for CASSQVGREIVGAFF.

This clonotype was counted at least ten times. V and J are TRBV5-5 and TRBJ2-2; the D is unclear. The CDR3 loop spans 13 amino acids. The V gene's germline CDR1 is SGHKS and CDR2 YYEKEE (reference sequence). Trimming shortened V by 6 bases and J by 3 bases, and 9 bases separated the two germline ends. CDR3 bases: TGTGCCAGCACCCGGCGGTACACCGGGGAGCTGTTTTTT. Translation: CASTRRYTGELFF.

At least ten counts were recorded for this clonotype. The chain is built from TRBV5-5 and TRBJ2-1; 7 nucleotides match TRBD1. CDR1 and CDR2 from the germline V gene are SGHKS and YYEKEE (reference sequence). This CDR3 is built from 17 residues. V dropped 0 bases and J dropped 4; count of bases not matched to a gene: 10. In nucleotides, the CDR3 is TGTGCCAGCAGCTTGGAGGTGGGGACAGCCGTTTACAATGAGCAGTTCTTC. This encodes CASSLEVGTAVYNEQFF.

This clonotype was seen ten or more times. This chain connects TRBV10-3 to TRBJ1-2; TRBD1 aligns across 11 bases. V shed 7 bases and J 5 bases; nucleotides not matched to a gene: 6. There are 14 residues in the CDR3. Germline CDR1 reads ENHRY; CDR2 reads SYGVKD. The CDR3 DNA is TGTGCCATCACCGGACAGGGGGCTGGTTATGGCTACACCTTC. It specifies CAITGQGAGYGYTF.

This clonotype has at least ten counts. The chain recombines TRBV20-1 with TRBJ2-7; D is perhaps TRBD2 (5 bases). The CDR3 runs to 12 residues. Germline-derived CDR1 and CDR2 are DFQATT and SNEGSKA (reference sequence). V was trimmed by 6 bases and J by 7 bases, leaving 16 bases between them. CDR3 nucleotides: TGCAGTGCACTCCGGGGTCCCTGGGAGCAGTACTTC. Protein product: CSALRGPWEQYF.

Ten or more counts support this clonotype. The CDR3 spells CASSFGTEEKLFF. DNA of the CDR3: TGCGCCAGCAGCTTTGGGACAGAGGAAAAACTGTTTTTT. The chain is built from TRBV5-1 and TRBJ1-4, with 7 bases matching TRBD1. There are 13 residues in the CDR3. After removal of 2 bases from V and 8 bases from J, the junction contained 3 bases not matched to a gene. Germline CDR1 reads SGHRS; CDR2 reads YFSETQ.

The table lists this clonotype with many counts. V is TRBV7-9 and J is TRBJ1-1; D is unclear. Germline CDR1 SEHNR, CDR2 FQNEAQ (reference sequence). The CDR3 sequence is 12 residues long. With 6 bases removed from V and 4 bases from J, the gap between germline ends came to 9 bases. The CDR3 nucleotides read TGTGCCAGCAGTTTTGAGGGCACTGAAGCTTTCTTT. It yields the protein CASSFEGTEAFF.

The sample holds many counts of this clonotype. The rearrangement uses TRBV3-1 and TRBJ2-1, with 7 bases that match TRBD1. This CDR3 is 15 amino acids long. Germline CDR1 is LGHDT and CDR2 is YNNKEL (reference sequence). V shed 4 bases and J 3 bases; nucleotides not matched to a gene: 6. This chain's CDR3 is CASSPLGDSYNEQFF. The CDR3 nucleotides are TGTGCCAGCAGCCCATTGGGGGACAGCTACAATGAGCAGTTCTTC.

This clonotype was detected many times. The chain combines TRBV27 with TRBJ2-2; the D gene could be TRBD1 or TRBD2 (6 bases each). In germline, CDR1 is MNHEY, CDR2 SMNVEV (reference sequence). This CDR3 has 14 residues. Deletions cut 5 bases from V and 6 bases from J, with 13 bases between. The CDR3, as DNA: TGTGCCAGCAGTCTGATGGGGGGCTCCGGGGAGCTGTTTTTT. Its translation is CASSLMGGSGELFF.

This clonotype has a handful of counts. The J gene is TRBJ1-2, the V gene TRBV4-3, with D tentatively TRBD1 (5 bases). Looked up from germline, CDR1 is LGHNA and CDR2 is YSLEER. The V end lost 0 bases, the J end lost 5 bases, and 7 bases lay between the germline ends. CDR3 length equals 13 residues. CDR3 in amino acids: CASSQESGYGYTF. CDR3 nucleotides: TGCGCCAGCAGCCAAGAATCAGGGTATGGCTACACCTTC.

This clonotype was recorded many times. This chain uses TRBV7-2 with TRBJ2-7, with TRBD1 matching over 7 bases. Germline V CDR1 and CDR2: SGHTA, FQGNSA. This CDR3 contains 13 residues. Trimming removed 6 bases from V and 2 bases from J; junction bases left unmatched: 4. The CDR3 nucleotides read TGTGCCAGCAGGACAGGGCCTACCTACGAGCAGTACTTC. Protein sequence: CASRTGPTYEQYF.

This clonotype was seen many times. This chain uses TRBV12-3 or TRBV12-4 with TRBJ1-1, with no clear D. The CDR3 runs 14 residues. V lost 3 bases and J 4 bases, leaving 12 bases between the germline ends. The CDR3 protein is CASSFRRVGTEAFF. The CDR3, as DNA: TGTGCCAGCAGTTTCAGACGAGTGGGCACTGAAGCTTTCTTT.

This clonotype was recorded at least ten times. The V gene is TRBV29-1, the J gene TRBJ1-2; D gene unclear. Trimming pared 4 bases from V and 5 bases from J, leaving 17 bases between. The CDR3 loop spans 14 amino acids. Germline V gene data show CDR1 as SQVTM and CDR2 as ANQGSEA. The CDR3 coding sequence is TGCAGCGTTGGGGGTGGCAGCGGGGATTATGGCTACACCTTC. The encoded protein is CSVGGGSGDYGYTF. The full variable domain, completed using reference TRBV29-1 and TRBJ1-2, is SAVISQKPSRDICQRGTSLTIQCQVDSQVTMMFWYRQQPGQSLTLIATANQGSEATYESGFVIDKFPISRPNLTFSTLTVSNMSPEDSSIYLCSVGGGSGDYGYTFGSGTRLTVV.

This clonotype was detected a few times. The chain uses TRBV20-1 and TRBJ2-1; TRBD2 agrees at 13 bases. Germline values: CDR1 DFQATT, CDR2 SNEGSKA (reference sequence). The CDR3 runs 18 residues. Trimming at V came to 1 base and at J to 3 bases, leaving 9 bases not matched to a gene. CDR3 sequence (DNA): TGCAGTGCTAGAGTAATACTAGCGGGAGGGAATCTCTACAATGAGCAGTTCTTC. Encoded protein: CSARVILAGGNLYNEQFF.

This clonotype has ten or more counts. The chain carries TRBV5-1 and TRBJ2-3; 10 bases fit TRBD2. The CDR3 covers 15 residues. Germline values: CDR1 SGHRS, CDR2 YFSETQ. V lost 4 bases to trimming and J lost 0 bases; unmatched junction nucleotides: 2. In DNA form, the CDR3 reads TGCGCCAGCAGCCTAGCGGGAGTGAGCACAGATACGCAGTATTTT. This sequence encodes CASSLAGVSTDTQYF. Filled out from reference TRBV5-1 and TRBJ2-3, the complete variable domain reads KAGVTQTPRYLIKTRGQQVTLSCSPISGHRSVSWYQQTPGQGLQFLFEYFSETQRNKGNFPGRFSGRQFSNSRSEMNVSTLELGDSALYLCASSLAGVSTDTQYFGPGTRLTVL.

This clonotype was counted many times. The rearrangement uses TRBV9 and TRBJ2-7, with 9 bases aligning to TRBD1. CDR3 length: 15 amino acids. CDR1 is SGDLS, CDR2 YYNGEE, per germline. V shed 0 bases and J 3 bases; nucleotides not matched to a gene: 4. The CDR3 sequence is CASSVGDRGFYEQYF. CDR3 DNA sequence: TGTGCCAGCAGCGTAGGAGACAGGGGGTTCTACGAGCAGTACTTC.

This clonotype was seen ten or more times. The chain carries TRBV7-2 and TRBJ1-2, with a possible D match to TRBD1 (5 bases). Germline-derived CDR1 and CDR2 are SGHTA and FQGNSA. Trimming took off 5 bases at V and 4 bases at J, with 20 bases between the two ends. CDR3 size: 16 residues. The CDR3 coding sequence is TGTGCCAGCAGCCTAACGGCGTTGGCAGGGATCTATGGCTACACCTTC. Its protein is CASSLTALAGIYGYTF. Together with reference TRBV7-2 and TRBJ1-2, the CDR3 gives the full variable domain: GAGVSQSPSNKVTEKGKDVELRCDPISGHTALYWYRQSLGQGLEFLIYFQGNSAPDKSGLPSDRFSAERTGGSVSTLTIQRTQQEDSAVYLCASSLTALAGIYGYTFGSGTRLTVV.

This clonotype has at least ten counts. The chain combines TRBV11-2 with TRBJ2-2; 8 bases map to TRBD1. Looked up from germline, CDR1 is SGHAT and CDR2 is FQNNGV. This CDR3 region has 18 residues. V trimming: 3 bases; J trimming: 2 bases; junction bases outside the gene matches: 11. The DNA of the CDR3 is TGTGCCAGCAGCTTCCCTGCGACAGGGGCTATCAACACCGGGGAGCTGTTTTTT. Encoded protein: CASSFPATGAINTGELFF. The full variable domain, with the rest looked up from reference TRBV11-2 and TRBJ2-2, is EAGVAQSPRYKIIEKRQSVAFWCNPISGHATLYWYQQILGQGPKLLIQFQNNGVVDDSQLPKDRFSAERLKGVDSTLKIQPAKLEDSAVYLCASSFPATGAINTGELFFGEGSRLTVL.

This clonotype was observed many times. The chain combines TRBV20-1 with TRBJ2-5; 8 bases agree with TRBD1. This CDR3 contains 12 residues. Germline loops: CDR1 DFQATT, CDR2 SNEGSKA (reference sequence). The DNA for the CDR3 is TGCAGCGACAGGGGTCTGACAGAGACCCAGTACTTC. Its translation is CSDRGLTETQYF.

This clonotype was observed many times. Here the CDR3 reads CATSRDPSGVSYEQFF. CDR3 bases: TGTGCCACCAGCAGAGACCCTAGCGGGGTGTCGTATGAGCAGTTCTTC. The chain has TRBV15 and TRBJ2-1; 9 positions match TRBD2. The junction had 8 bases not matched to a gene; V was cut back by 0 bases and J by 8 bases. Germline V gene data show CDR1 as LNHNV and CDR2 as YYDKDF (reference sequence). There are 16 residues in the CDR3.

This clonotype was seen ten or more times. This chain joins TRBV7-9 and TRBJ2-2; perhaps TRBD2 as D (5 bases). Trimming shortened V by 11 bases and J by 11 bases, and 30 bases separated the two germline ends. CDR1 SEHNR and CDR2 FQNEAQ come from the germline V gene (reference sequence). This CDR3 contains 16 residues. The CDR3 spells CADTLRTTTGDGELFF. The CDR3 region has the DNA TGTGCCGACACTTTGAGAACCACCACCGGGGATGGCGAGCTGTTTTTT. Full variable domain (remainder filled in from reference TRBV7-9 and TRBJ2-2): DTGVSQNPRHKITKRGQNVTFRCDPISEHNRLYWYRQTLGQGPEFLTYFQNEAQLEKSRLLSDRFSAERPKGSFSTLEIQRTEQGDSAMYLCADTLRTTTGDGELFFGEGSRLTVL.